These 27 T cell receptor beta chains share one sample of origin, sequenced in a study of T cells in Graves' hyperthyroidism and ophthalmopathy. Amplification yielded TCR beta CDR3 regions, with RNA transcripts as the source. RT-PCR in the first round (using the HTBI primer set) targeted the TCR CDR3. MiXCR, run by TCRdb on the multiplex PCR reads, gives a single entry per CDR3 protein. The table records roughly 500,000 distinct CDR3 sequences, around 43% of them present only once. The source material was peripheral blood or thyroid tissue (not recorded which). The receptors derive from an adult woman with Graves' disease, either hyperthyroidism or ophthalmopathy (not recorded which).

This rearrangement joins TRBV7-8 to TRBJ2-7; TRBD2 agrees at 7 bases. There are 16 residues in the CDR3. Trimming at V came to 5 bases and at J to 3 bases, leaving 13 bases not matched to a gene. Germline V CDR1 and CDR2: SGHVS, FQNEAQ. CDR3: CASSPKWASGYYEQYF. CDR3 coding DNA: TGTGCCAGCAGCCCGAAGTGGGCTAGCGGTTACTACGAGCAGTACTTC.

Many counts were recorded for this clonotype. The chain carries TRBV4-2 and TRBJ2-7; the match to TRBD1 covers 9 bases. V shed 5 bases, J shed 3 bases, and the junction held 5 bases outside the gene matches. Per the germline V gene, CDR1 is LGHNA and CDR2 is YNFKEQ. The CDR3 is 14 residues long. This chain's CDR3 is CASSVDRGNYEQYF. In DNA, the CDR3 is TGTGCCAGCAGCGTCGACAGGGGGAACTACGAGCAGTACTTC.

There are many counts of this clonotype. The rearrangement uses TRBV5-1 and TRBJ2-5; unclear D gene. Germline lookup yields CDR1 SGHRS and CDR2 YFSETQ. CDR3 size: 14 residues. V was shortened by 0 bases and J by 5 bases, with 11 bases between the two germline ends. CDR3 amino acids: CASSLAGQTETQYF. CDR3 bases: TGCGCCAGCAGCTTGGCGGGTCAGACGGAGACCCAGTACTTC.

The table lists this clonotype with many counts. CDR3 amino acids: CSAWLVGNSPLHF. Here the CDR3 DNA reads TGCAGTGCTTGGTTGGTCGGAAATTCACCCCTCCACTTT. The chain links TRBV20-1 to TRBJ1-6; D is ambiguous. V was shortened by 5 bases and J by 7 bases, with 12 bases between the two germline ends. Germline V gene lookup returns CDR1 DFQATT and CDR2 SNEGSKA (reference sequence). This CDR3 has 13 amino acids.

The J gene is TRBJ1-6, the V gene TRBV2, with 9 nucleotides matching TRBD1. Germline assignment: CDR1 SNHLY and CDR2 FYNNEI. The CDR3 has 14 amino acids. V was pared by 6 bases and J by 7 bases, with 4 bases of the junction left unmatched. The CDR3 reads CASRWTGANSPLHF. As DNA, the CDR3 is TGTGCCAGCAGATGGACAGGGGCAAATTCACCCCTCCACTTT. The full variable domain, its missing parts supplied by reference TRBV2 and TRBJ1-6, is EPEVTQTPSHQVTQMGQEVILRCVPISNHLYFYWYRQILGQKVEFLVSFYNNEISEKSEIFDDQFSVERPDGSNFTLKIRSTKLEDSAMYFCASRWTGANSPLHFGNGTRLTVT.

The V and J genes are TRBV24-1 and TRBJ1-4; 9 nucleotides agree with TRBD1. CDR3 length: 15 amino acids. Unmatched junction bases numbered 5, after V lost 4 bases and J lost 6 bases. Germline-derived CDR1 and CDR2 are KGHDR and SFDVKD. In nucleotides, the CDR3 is TGTGCCACCAGTGACCGACAGGGGGGGGATGAAAAACTGTTTTTT. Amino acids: CATSDRQGGDEKLFF.

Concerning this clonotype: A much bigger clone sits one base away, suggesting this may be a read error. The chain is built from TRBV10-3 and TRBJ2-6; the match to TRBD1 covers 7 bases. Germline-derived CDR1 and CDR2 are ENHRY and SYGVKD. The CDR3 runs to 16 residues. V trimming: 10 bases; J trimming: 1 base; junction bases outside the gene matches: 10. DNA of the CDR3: TGTGCCACGCAGGGGCAGGGGGTATCTGGGGCCAACGTCCTGACTTTC. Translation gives CATQGQGVSGANVLTF.

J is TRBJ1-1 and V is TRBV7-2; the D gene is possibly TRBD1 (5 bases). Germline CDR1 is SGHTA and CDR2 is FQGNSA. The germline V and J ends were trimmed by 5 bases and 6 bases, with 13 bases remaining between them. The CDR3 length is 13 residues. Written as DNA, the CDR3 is TGTGCCAGCAGCGACAAGGGGAGCTCTGAAGCTTTCTTT. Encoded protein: CASSDKGSSEAFF. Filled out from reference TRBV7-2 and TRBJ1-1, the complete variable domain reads GAGVSQSPSNKVTEKGKDVELRCDPISGHTALYWYRQSLGQGLEFLIYFQGNSAPDKSGLPSDRFSAERTGGSVSTLTIQRTQQEDSAVYLCASSDKGSSEAFFGQGTRLTVV.

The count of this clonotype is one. The CDR3: CASSLLGTPTYEQYF. CDR3 sequence (DNA): TGTGCCAGCAGCCTTCTAGGGACTCCAACCTACGAGCAGTACTTC. The chain combines TRBV7-2 with TRBJ2-7; D is possibly TRBD2 (6 bases). This CDR3 is built from 15 residues. Germline values: CDR1 SGHTA, CDR2 FQGNSA. V shed 5 bases and J shed 2 bases, with 16 bases lying between them.

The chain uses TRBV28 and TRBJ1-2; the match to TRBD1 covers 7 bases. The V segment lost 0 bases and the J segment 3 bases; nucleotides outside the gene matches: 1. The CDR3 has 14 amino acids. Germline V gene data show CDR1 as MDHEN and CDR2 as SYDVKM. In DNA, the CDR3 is TGTGCCAGCAGTTTATGGGGGACAGACTATGGCTACACCTTC. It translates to CASSLWGTDYGYTF.

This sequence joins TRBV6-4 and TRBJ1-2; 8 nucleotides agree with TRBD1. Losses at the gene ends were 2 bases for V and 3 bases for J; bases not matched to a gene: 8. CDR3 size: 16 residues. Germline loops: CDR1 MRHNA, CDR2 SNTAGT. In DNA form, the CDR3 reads TGTGCCAGCAGTGACCAGACAGGGGCGAGGGACTATGGCTACACCTTC. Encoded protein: CASSDQTGARDYGYTF.

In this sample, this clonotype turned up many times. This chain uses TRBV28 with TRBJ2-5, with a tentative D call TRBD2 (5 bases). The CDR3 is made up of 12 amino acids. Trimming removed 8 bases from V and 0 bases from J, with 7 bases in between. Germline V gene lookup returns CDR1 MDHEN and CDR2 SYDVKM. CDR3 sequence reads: CASGEYQETQYF. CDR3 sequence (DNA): TGTGCCAGCGGGGAGTACCAAGAGACCCAGTACTTC. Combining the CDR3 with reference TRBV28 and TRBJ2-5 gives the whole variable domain DVKVTQSSRYLVKRTGEKVFLECVQDMDHENMFWYRQDPGLGLRLIYFSYDVKMKEKGDIPEGYSVSREKKERFSLILESASTNQTSMYLCASGEYQETQYFGPGTRLLVL.

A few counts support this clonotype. The CDR3 protein is CASIPQGGNSGNTIYF. The CDR3 DNA reads TGTGCCAGCATCCCCCAGGGTGGGAACTCTGGAAACACCATATATTTT. The chain uses TRBV6-6 and TRBJ1-3; perhaps TRBD1 as D (5 bases). This CDR3 region has 16 residues. The V end lost 7 bases, the J end lost 0 bases, and 16 bases lay between the germline ends. Germline-derived CDR1 and CDR2 are MNHNY and SVGAGI (reference sequence).

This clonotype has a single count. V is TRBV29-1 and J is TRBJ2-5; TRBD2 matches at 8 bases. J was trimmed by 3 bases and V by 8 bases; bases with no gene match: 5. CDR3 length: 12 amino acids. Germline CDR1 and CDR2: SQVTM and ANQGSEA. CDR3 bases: TGCAGCCCACCGGGACTAGAAGAGACCCAGTACTTC. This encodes CSPPGLEETQYF.

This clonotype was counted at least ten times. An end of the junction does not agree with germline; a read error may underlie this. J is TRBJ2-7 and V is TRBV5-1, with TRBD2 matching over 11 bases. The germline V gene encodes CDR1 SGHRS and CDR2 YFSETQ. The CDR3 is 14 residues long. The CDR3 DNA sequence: TGTGCCAGCAGCTTAGGGACTAGCGGCTACGAGCAGTACTTC. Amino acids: CASSLGTSGYEQYF. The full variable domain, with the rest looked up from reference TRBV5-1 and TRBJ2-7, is KAGVTQTPRYLIKTRGQQVTLSCSPISGHRSVSWYQQTPGQGLQFLFEYFSETQRNKGNFPGRFSGRQFSNSRSEMNVSTLELGDSALYLCASSLGTSGYEQYFGPGTRLTVT.

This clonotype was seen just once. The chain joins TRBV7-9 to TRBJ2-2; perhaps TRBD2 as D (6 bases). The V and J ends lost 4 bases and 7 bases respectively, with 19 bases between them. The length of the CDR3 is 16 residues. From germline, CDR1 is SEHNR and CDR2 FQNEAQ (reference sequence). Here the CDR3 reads CASSSTARRGSGELFF. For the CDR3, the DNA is TGTGCCAGCAGCTCAACGGCGAGGCGGGGCAGCGGGGAGCTGTTTTTT.

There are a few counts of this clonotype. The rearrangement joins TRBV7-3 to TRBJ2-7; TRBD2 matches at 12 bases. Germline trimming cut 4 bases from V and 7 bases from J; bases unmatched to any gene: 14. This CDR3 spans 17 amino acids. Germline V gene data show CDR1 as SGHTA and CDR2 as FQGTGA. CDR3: CASSSTTSGSVDNEQYF. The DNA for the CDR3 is TGTGCCAGCAGCTCCACGACTAGCGGGAGCGTCGACAATGAGCAGTACTTC.

The CDR3 DNA follows: TGTGCCAGCAGCTCGGGAATTGGGCGAGAGACCCAGTACTTC. Translation gives CASSSGIGRETQYF. The chain employs TRBV5-4 and TRBJ2-5; D may be TRBD2 (5 bases). Germline lookup yields CDR1 SGHNT and CDR2 YYREEE (reference sequence). The ends were cut back, 3 bases at V and 4 bases at J, with 13 bases in the middle. The CDR3 has 14 amino acids.

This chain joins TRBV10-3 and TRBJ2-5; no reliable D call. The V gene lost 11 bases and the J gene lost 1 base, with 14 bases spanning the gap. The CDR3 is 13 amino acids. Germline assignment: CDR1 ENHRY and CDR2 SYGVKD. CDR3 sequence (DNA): TGTGCCTCCGCCGGGCGGACCCAAGAGACCCAGTACTTC. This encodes CASAGRTQETQYF.

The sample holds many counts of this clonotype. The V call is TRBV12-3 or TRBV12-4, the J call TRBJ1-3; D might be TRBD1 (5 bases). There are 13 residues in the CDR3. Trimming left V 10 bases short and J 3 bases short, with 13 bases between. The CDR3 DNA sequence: TGTGCCAACAAAAACCAGGGTGGAAACACCATATATTTT. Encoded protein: CANKNQGGNTIYF.

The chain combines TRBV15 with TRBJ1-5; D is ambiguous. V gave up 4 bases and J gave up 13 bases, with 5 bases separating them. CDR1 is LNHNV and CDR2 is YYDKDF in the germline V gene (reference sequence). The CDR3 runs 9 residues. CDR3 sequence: CATSKGQHF. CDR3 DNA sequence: TGTGCCACCAGCAAGGGACAGCATTTT. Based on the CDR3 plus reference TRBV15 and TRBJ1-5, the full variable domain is DAMVIQNPRYQVTQFGKPVTLSCSQTLNHNVMYWYQQKSSQAPKLLFHYYDKDFNNEADTPDNFQSRRPNTSFCFLDIRSPGLGDTAMYLCATSKGQHFGDGTRLSIL.

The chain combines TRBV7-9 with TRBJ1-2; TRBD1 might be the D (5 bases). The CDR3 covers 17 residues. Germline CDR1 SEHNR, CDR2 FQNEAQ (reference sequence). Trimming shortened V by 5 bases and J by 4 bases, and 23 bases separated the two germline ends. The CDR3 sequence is CASSTNLNYERGYGYTF. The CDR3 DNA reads TGTGCCAGCAGCACGAACCTAAACTACGAGAGGGGCTATGGCTACACCTTC. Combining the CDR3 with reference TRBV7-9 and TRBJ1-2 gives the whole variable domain DTGVSQNPRHKITKRGQNVTFRCDPISEHNRLYWYRQTLGQGPEFLTYFQNEAQLEKSRLLSDRFSAERPKGSFSTLEIQRTEQGDSAMYLCASSTNLNYERGYGYTFGSGTRLTVV.

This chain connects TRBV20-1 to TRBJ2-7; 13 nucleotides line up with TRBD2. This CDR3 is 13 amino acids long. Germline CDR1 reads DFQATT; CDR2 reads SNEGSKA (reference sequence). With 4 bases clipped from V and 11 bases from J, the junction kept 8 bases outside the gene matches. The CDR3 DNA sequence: TGCAGTGCTACCTCGACTAGCGGGAGGACGGAGTACTTC. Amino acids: CSATSTSGRTEYF.

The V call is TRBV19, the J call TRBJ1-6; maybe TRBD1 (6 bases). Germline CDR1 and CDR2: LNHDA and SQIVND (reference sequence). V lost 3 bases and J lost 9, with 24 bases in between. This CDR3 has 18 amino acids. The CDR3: CASSIQQGPKEMSSPLHF. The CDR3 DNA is TGTGCCAGTAGTATCCAACAGGGTCCGAAGGAGATGTCTTCACCCCTCCACTTT.

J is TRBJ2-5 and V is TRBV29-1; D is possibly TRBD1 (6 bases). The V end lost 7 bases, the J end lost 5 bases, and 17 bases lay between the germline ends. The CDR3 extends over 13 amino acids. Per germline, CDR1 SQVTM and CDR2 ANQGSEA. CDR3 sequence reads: CSAFEGGFETQYF. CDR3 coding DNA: TGCAGCGCTTTTGAAGGGGGATTTGAGACCCAGTACTTC.

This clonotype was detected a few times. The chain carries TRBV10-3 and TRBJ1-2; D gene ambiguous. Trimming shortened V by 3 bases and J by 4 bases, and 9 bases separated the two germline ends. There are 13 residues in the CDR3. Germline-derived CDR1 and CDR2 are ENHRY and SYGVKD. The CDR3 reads CAISDRGSYGYTF. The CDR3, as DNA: TGTGCCATCAGTGATCGGGGTTCCTATGGCTACACCTTC.

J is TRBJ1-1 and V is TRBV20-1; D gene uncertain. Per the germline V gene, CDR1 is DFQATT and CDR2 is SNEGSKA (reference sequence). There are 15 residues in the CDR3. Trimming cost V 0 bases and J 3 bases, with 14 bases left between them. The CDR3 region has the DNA TGCAGTGCTAGAGAGGACGGCCCGTGGGACACTGAAGCTTTCTTT. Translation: CSAREDGPWDTEAFF.